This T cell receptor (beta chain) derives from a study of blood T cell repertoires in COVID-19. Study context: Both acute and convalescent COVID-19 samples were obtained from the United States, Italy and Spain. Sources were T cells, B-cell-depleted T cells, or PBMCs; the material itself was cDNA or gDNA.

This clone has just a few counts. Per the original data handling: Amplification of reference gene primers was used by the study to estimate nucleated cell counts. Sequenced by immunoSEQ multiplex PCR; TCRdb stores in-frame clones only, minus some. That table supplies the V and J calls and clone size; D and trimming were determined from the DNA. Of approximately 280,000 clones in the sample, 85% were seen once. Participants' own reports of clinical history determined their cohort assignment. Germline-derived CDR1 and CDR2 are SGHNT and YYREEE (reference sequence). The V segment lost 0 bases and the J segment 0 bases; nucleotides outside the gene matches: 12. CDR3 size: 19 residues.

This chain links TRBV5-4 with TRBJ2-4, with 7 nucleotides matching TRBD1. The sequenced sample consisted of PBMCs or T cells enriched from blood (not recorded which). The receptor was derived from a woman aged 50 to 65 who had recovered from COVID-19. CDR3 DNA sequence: TGTGCCAGCAGCTTGGCCAGGAACAGGGGAAGTTTAGCCAAAAACATTCAGTACTTC. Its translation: CASSLARNRGSLAKNIQYF. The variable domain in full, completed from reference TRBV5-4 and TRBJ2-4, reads ETGVTQSPTHLIKTRGQQVTLRCSSQSGHNTVSWYQQALGQGPQFIFQYYREEENGRGNFPPRFSGLQFPNYSSELNVNALELDDSALYLCASSLARNRGSLAKNIQYFGAGTRLSVL.